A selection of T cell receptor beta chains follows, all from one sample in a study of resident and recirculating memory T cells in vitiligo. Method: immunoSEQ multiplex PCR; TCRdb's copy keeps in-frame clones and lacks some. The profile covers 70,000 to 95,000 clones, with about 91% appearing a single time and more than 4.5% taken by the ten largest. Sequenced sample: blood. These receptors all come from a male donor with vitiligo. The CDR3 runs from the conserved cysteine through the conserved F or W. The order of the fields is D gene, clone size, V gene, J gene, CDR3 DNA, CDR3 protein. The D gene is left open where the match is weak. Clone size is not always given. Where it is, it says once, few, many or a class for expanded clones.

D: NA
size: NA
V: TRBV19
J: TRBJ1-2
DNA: TGTGCCAGTAGTCCATCGCGGTCTAACTATGGCTACACCTTC
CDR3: CASSPSRSNYGYTF

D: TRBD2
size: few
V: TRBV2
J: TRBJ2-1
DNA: TGTGCCGGCCAAGCGGGGACTGCGAGCTCCTACAATGAGCAGTTCTTC
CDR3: CAGQAGTASSYNEQFF

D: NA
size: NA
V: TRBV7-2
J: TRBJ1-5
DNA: TGTGCCAGCAGCCTAGCTTCCAGGGAAATAAATCAGCCCCAGCATTTT
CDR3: CASSLASREINQPQHF

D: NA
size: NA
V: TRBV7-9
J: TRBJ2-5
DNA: TGTGCCAGCAGCGCCGGGGACAACCAAGAGACCCAGTACTTC
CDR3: CASSAGDNQETQYF

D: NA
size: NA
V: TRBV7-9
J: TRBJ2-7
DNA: TGTGCCAGCAGCTTAGCCGCGTCCGAGCAGTACTTC
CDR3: CASSLAASEQYF

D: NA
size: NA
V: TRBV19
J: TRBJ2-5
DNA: TGTGCCACCCAGGGGTATAGGGGGACCCAGTACTTC
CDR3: CATQGYRGTQYF

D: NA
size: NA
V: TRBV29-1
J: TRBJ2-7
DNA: TGCAGCGTTGAAGAGGAGCCTGCGGGCGAGCAGTACTTC
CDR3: CSVEEEPAGEQYF

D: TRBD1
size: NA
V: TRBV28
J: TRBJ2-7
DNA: TGTGCCAGCAGCCGGGGACAGGGGGGACCTGCAAGGTACTTC
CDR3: CASSRGQGGPARYF

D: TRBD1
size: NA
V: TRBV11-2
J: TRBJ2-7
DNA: TGTGCCAGCAGCGTAGAGGGGACAGGGGGCCACGAGCAGTACTTC
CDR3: CASSVEGTGGHEQYF

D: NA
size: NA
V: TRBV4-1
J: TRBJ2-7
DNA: TGCGCCAGCAGCCCTCCACGTTACGGGAGCTCCTACGAGCAGTACTTC
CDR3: CASSPPRYGSSYEQYF

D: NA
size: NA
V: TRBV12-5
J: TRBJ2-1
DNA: TGTGCTAGTGGTTTGGTACTCAGGAACAGGGGGGGTGAGCAGTTCTTC
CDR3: CASGLVLRNRGGEQFF

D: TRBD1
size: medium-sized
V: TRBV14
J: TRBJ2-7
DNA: TGTGCCAGCAGTCAATGGGACAGGGACCGCGAGCAGTACTTC
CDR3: CASSQWDRDREQYF

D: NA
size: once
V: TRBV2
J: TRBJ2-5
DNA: TGTGCCAGCAGTGAGGGCCCCCAAGAGACCCAGTACTTC
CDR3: CASSEGPQETQYF

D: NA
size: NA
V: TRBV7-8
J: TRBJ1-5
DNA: TGTGCCAGCTCCCCAGGGAATCAGCCCCAGCATTTT
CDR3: CASSPGNQPQHF

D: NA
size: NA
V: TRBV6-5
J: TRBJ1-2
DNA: TGTGCCAGCAGCAGGGACACCTACTATGGCTACACCTTC
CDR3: CASSRDTYYGYTF

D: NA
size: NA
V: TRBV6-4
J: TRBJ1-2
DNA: TGTGCCAGCAGTGACTCCCCGGGGTGGGGGCTACGAGGCTACACCTTC
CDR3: CASSDSPGWGLRGYTF

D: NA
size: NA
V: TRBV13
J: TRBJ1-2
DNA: TGTGCCAGCAGCTATAGTGGGGGCCCCTATGGCTACACCTTC
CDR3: CASSYSGGPYGYTF

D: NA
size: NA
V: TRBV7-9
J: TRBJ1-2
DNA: TGTGCCAGCAGCTTAGCGCGGGTTTCTAAGGACTATGGCTACACCTTC
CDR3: CASSLARVSKDYGYTF

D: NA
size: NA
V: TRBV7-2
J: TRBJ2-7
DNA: TGTGCCAGCAGCTTGGAGCGGGCATCCTACGAGCAGTACTTC
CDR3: CASSLERASYEQYF

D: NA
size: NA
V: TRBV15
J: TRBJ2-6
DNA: TGTGCCACCGGTAAAGGGGACTCTGGGGCCAACGTCCTGACTTTC
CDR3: CATGKGDSGANVLTF

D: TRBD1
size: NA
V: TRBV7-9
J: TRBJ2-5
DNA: TGTGCCAGCAGCTTATGGACATGGGACAGTAAAGAGACCCAGTACTTC
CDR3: CASSLWTWDSKETQYF

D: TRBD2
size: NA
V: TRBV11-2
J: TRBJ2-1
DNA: TGTGCCAGCAGCCCAGGGACTAGCGGGAGGTTGAGCTCCTACAATGAGCAGTTCTTC
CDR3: CASSPGTSGRLSSYNEQFF

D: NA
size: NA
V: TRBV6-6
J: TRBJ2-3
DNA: TGTGCCAGCACCGAGGCTGGAGCCTACACAGATACGCAGTATTTT
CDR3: CASTEAGAYTDTQYF

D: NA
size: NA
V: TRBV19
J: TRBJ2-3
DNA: TGTGCCAGTAGTATCCCAGGGGTTAGCACAGATACGCAGTATTTT
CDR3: CASSIPGVSTDTQYF

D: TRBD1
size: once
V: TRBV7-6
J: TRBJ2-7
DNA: TGTGCCAGCAGCCCCTCATTTGGGACAGGGTGGTACGAGCAGTACTTC
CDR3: CASSPSFGTGWYEQYF

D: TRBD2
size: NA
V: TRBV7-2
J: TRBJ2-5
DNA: TGTGCCAGCAGCTTATGGGAGGGACCGGGGACCCAGTACTTC
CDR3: CASSLWEGPGTQYF

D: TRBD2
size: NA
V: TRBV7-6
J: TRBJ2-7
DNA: TGTGCCAGCAGCTGGGAGGGTTTGGGGGAGCAGTACTTC
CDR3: CASSWEGLGEQYF

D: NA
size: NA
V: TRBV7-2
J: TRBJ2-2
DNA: TGTGCCAGCAGCTTAGCCCCCGGGACCGGGGAGCTGTTTTTT
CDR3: CASSLAPGTGELFF

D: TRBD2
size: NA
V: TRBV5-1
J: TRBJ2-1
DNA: TGCGCCAGCAGCCAGGCACTAGCGGTCCCCTACAATGAGCAGTTCTTC
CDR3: CASSQALAVPYNEQFF

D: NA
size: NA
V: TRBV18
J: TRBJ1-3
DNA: TGTGCCAGCTCCCCTCTTGGCCTCTCTGGAAACACCATATATTTT
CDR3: CASSPLGLSGNTIYF

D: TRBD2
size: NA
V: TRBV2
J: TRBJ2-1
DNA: TGTGCCAGCAGTCGGACTAGCGGTCAACTCCCCTCCTACAATGAGCAGTTCTTC
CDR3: CASSRTSGQLPSYNEQFF

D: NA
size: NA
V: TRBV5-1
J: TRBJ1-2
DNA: TGCGCCAGCAGCTTGTCGATTACGGGAGACCTGTATGGCTACACCTTC
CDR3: CASSLSITGDLYGYTF

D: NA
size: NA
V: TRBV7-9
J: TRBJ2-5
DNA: TGTGCCAGCAGCTCACAGCAGGAGACCCAGTACTTC
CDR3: CASSSQQETQYF

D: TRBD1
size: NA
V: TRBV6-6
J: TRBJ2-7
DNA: TGTGCCAGCAGTCCGACAGGGACCGAGCAGTACTTC
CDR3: CASSPTGTEQYF

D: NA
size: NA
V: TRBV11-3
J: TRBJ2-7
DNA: TGTGCCAGCAGCTCGGGACTGCCCAGGAACCACGAGCAGTACTTC
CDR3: CASSSGLPRNHEQYF

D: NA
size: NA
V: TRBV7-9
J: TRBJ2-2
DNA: TGTGCCAGCAGCTTAGCCGGGAACACCGGGGAGCTGTTTTTT
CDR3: CASSLAGNTGELFF

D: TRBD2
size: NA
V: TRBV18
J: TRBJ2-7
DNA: TGTGCCAGCTCACCCGGGAAACTAGCGGTCCCGAGCTCCTACGAGCAGTACTTC
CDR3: CASSPGKLAVPSSYEQYF

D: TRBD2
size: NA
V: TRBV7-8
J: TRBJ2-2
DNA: TGTGCCAGCAGCGCATACCCATGGACTAGCGGAGACACCGGGGAGCTGTTTTTT
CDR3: CASSAYPWTSGDTGELFF

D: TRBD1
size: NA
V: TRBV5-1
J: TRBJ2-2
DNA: TGCGCCAGCAGTCGGGACAGCTACACCGGGGAGCTGTTTTTT
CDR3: CASSRDSYTGELFF

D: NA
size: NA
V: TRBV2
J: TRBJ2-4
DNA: TGTGCCAGCACCCTCAGGCTTGTTGGGTCCAAAAACATTCAGTACTTC
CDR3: CASTLRLVGSKNIQYF

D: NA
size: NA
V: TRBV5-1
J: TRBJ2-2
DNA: TGCGCCAGCAGCCCCCAGGGACAGAACACCGGGGAGCTGTTTTTT
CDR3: CASSPQGQNTGELFF

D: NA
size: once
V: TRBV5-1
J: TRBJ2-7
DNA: TGCGCCAGCACCCTGGGGGGGGACATCTCCTACGAGCAGTACTTC
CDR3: CASTLGGDISYEQYF

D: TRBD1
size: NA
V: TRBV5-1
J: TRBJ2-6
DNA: TGCGCCAGCAGCCCACGACAGGGGTTTCCCTCCTCTGGGGCCAACGTCCTGACTTTC
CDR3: CASSPRQGFPSSGANVLTF

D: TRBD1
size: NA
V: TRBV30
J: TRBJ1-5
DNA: TGTGCCTGGAGGGAACGGGACAGGGGGCACAATCAGCCCCAGCATTTT
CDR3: CAWRERDRGHNQPQHF